This is a list of T cell receptor beta chains from one sample in a study of T cells in Graves' hyperthyroidism and ophthalmopathy. MiXCR, run by TCRdb on the multiplex PCR reads, gives a single entry per CDR3 protein. The sample contains under 400,000 distinct CDR3 sequences, approximately 25% of which appear only once. Sequenced sample: blood. Source of these receptors: a man aged 45-65 years with Graves' hyperthyroidism. Both conserved end residues are part of each CDR3. The D gene is left open where the match is weak. Clone size is shown for a subset of rows, as once, few, many or a class of expanded clone.

abundance: .; j_gene: TRBJ2-5; v_gene: TRBV6-2/TRBV6-3; d_gene: TRBD2; CDR3nt: TGTGCCAGCAGTTACCTCAGCGGGAGGAGAGAGACCCAGTACTTC; CDR3aa: CASSYLSGRRETQYF
abundance: .; j_gene: TRBJ2-3; v_gene: TRBV6-1; d_gene: .; CDR3nt: TGTGCCAGCAGTGAATCCCTGGGGCGTAAAACAGATACGCAGTATTTT; CDR3aa: CASSESLGRKTDTQYF
abundance: few; j_gene: TRBJ1-2; v_gene: TRBV5-1; d_gene: .; CDR3nt: TGCGCCAGCAGCTTGGGGAATTTGGGCACTGCTAACTATGGCTACACCTTC; CDR3aa: CASSLGNLGTANYGYTF
abundance: .; j_gene: TRBJ2-1; v_gene: TRBV7-7; d_gene: TRBD2; CDR3nt: TGTGCTAGCAGTAGACTAGCGGGGAACAATGAGCAGTTCTTC; CDR3aa: CASSRLAGNNEQFF
abundance: few; j_gene: TRBJ2-7; v_gene: TRBV10-3; d_gene: .; CDR3nt: TGTGCCATCAGTGAACACCCTGGGGTACTACCTACCTACGAGCAGTACTTC; CDR3aa: CAISEHPGVLPTYEQYF
abundance: .; j_gene: TRBJ2-5; v_gene: TRBV10-3; d_gene: .; CDR3nt: TGTGCCATCAGGAGGACGGGAGAAGAGACCCAGTACTTC; CDR3aa: CAIRRTGEETQYF
abundance: once; j_gene: TRBJ2-1; v_gene: TRBV20-1; d_gene: TRBD2; CDR3nt: TGCAGTGCTAGTAGCGGGAGGGCCTTGAATGAGCAGTTCTTC; CDR3aa: CSASSGRALNEQFF
abundance: few; j_gene: TRBJ2-7; v_gene: TRBV28; d_gene: .; CDR3nt: TGTGCCACTACGACCGGAACTAGTCTGTACGAGCAGTACTTC; CDR3aa: CATTTGTSLYEQYF
abundance: .; j_gene: TRBJ2-2; v_gene: TRBV19; d_gene: .; CDR3nt: TGTGCCAGTAGTGGCATACAGGGCGCCGGGGAGCTGTTTTTT; CDR3aa: CASSGIQGAGELFF
abundance: few; j_gene: TRBJ2-3; v_gene: TRBV3-1; d_gene: TRBD2; CDR3nt: TGTGCCAGCAGCCAGACTAGCGGGAGTTCAGATACGCAGTATTTT; CDR3aa: CASSQTSGSSDTQYF
abundance: .; j_gene: TRBJ2-1; v_gene: TRBV2; d_gene: TRBD1; CDR3nt: TGTGCCAGCAGTCGGGACAGACCCCTTTCCTACAATGAGCAGTTCTTC; CDR3aa: CASSRDRPLSYNEQFF
abundance: .; j_gene: TRBJ2-2; v_gene: TRBV7-2; d_gene: .; CDR3nt: TGTGCCAGCAGCCCCCGTAGCGGAGCTCACACCGGGGAGCTGTTTTTT; CDR3aa: CASSPRSGAHTGELFF
abundance: few; j_gene: TRBJ1-1; v_gene: TRBV12-5; d_gene: .; CDR3nt: TGTGCTAGTGGGGACGGTGGGACTGAAGCTTTCTTT; CDR3aa: CASGDGGTEAFF
abundance: .; j_gene: TRBJ2-5; v_gene: TRBV15; d_gene: .; CDR3nt: TGTGCCACCAGCCCCGAAACGCGGGTAGAGACCCAGTACTTC; CDR3aa: CATSPETRVETQYF
abundance: few; j_gene: TRBJ2-1; v_gene: TRBV12-3/TRBV12-4; d_gene: TRBD2; CDR3nt: TGTGCCAGCAGTTTCCTGACTAGCGGGAGGGCCAATGAGCAGTTCTTC; CDR3aa: CASSFLTSGRANEQFF
abundance: many; j_gene: TRBJ2-3; v_gene: TRBV3-1; d_gene: .; CDR3nt: TGTGCCAGCAGTTCCATTACCCAAAGCACTTTTGATACGCAGTATTTT; CDR3aa: CASSSITQSTFDTQYF
abundance: many; j_gene: TRBJ2-3; v_gene: TRBV27; d_gene: TRBD2; CDR3nt: TGTGCCAGCACTCTACTAGCGGGAGGAACAGATACGCAGTATTTT; CDR3aa: CASTLLAGGTDTQYF
abundance: once; j_gene: TRBJ2-1; v_gene: TRBV6-1; d_gene: .; CDR3nt: TGTGCCAGCAGTGAAGCGCGGCTGTGGGAGTTCTTC; CDR3aa: CASSEARLWEFF
abundance: .; j_gene: TRBJ2-3; v_gene: TRBV20-1; d_gene: .; CDR3nt: TGCAGTGCTAGAAGGGGACCTAGCACAGATACGCAGTATTTT; CDR3aa: CSARRGPSTDTQYF
abundance: .; j_gene: TRBJ1-5; v_gene: TRBV27; d_gene: .; CDR3nt: TGTGCCAGCAGAAGGGGGGCGGTCAATCAGCCCCAGCATTTT; CDR3aa: CASRRGAVNQPQHF
abundance: few; j_gene: TRBJ1-1; v_gene: TRBV11-3; d_gene: .; CDR3nt: TGTGCCAGCAGCTTAGATCAGCGCTGGGACGCGGAAAGGGCTGAAGCTTTCTTT; CDR3aa: CASSLDQRWDAERAEAFF
abundance: .; j_gene: TRBJ1-1; v_gene: TRBV9; d_gene: TRBD1; CDR3nt: TGTGCCAGCAGCCCCGCAACGACAGGGCGCACTGAAGCTTTCTTT; CDR3aa: CASSPATTGRTEAFF
abundance: few; j_gene: TRBJ2-7; v_gene: TRBV7-9; d_gene: TRBD1; CDR3nt: TGTGCCAGCAGCGACAACCCCCGGGACAGATACTACGAGCAGTACTTC; CDR3aa: CASSDNPRDRYYEQYF
abundance: few; j_gene: TRBJ2-5; v_gene: TRBV7-3; d_gene: TRBD1; CDR3nt: TGTGCCAGCAGCCAGGGGGACCCGGGGAAAACCCAGTACTTC; CDR3aa: CASSQGDPGKTQYF
abundance: few; j_gene: TRBJ2-1; v_gene: TRBV4-1; d_gene: .; CDR3nt: TGCGCCAGCAGCCAAGCTAGCTTCTACAATGAGCAGTTCTTC; CDR3aa: CASSQASFYNEQFF
abundance: few; j_gene: TRBJ2-1; v_gene: TRBV15; d_gene: TRBD1; CDR3nt: TGTGCCACCAGCAGGGACAGGGGGTTCTACAATGAGCAGTTCTTC; CDR3aa: CATSRDRGFYNEQFF
abundance: .; j_gene: TRBJ2-7; v_gene: TRBV5-1; d_gene: .; CDR3nt: TGCGCCAGCAGCTTTGATCTCCCGGGGCACGAGCAGTACTTC; CDR3aa: CASSFDLPGHEQYF
abundance: .; j_gene: TRBJ2-5; v_gene: TRBV7-2; d_gene: .; CDR3nt: TGTGCCAGCAGCTTAGAGATCGCGGAGACCCAGTACTTC; CDR3aa: CASSLEIAETQYF
abundance: few; j_gene: TRBJ2-7; v_gene: TRBV6-5; d_gene: .; CDR3nt: TGTGCCAGCAGTTACCGGCAGTCCTACGAGCAGTACTTC; CDR3aa: CASSYRQSYEQYF
abundance: .; j_gene: TRBJ2-7; v_gene: TRBV7-2; d_gene: TRBD2; CDR3nt: TGTGCCAGCAGCTCCCAACCGGGACTAGCTAACTACGAGCAGTACTTC; CDR3aa: CASSSQPGLANYEQYF
abundance: .; j_gene: TRBJ2-7; v_gene: TRBV29-1; d_gene: .; CDR3nt: TGCAGCGTTGGCAAGGCCGTGGCTGGCGAGCAGTACTTC; CDR3aa: CSVGKAVAGEQYF
abundance: .; j_gene: TRBJ1-6; v_gene: TRBV7-2; d_gene: .; CDR3nt: TGTGCCAGCAGCTTAGAACCGATCTCCTATAATTCACCCCTCCACTTT; CDR3aa: CASSLEPISYNSPLHF
abundance: many; j_gene: TRBJ2-1; v_gene: TRBV12-3/TRBV12-4; d_gene: .; CDR3nt: TGTGCCAGCAGCTTTAGCTCCTACAATGAGCAGTTCTTC; CDR3aa: CASSFSSYNEQFF
abundance: few; j_gene: TRBJ1-5; v_gene: TRBV19; d_gene: TRBD1; CDR3nt: TGTGCCAGTAAAGAGGACAGGGGGCTTGCTCAGCCCCAGCATTTT; CDR3aa: CASKEDRGLAQPQHF
abundance: .; j_gene: TRBJ2-3; v_gene: TRBV2; d_gene: TRBD2; CDR3nt: TGTGCCAGCAGCGGGACTAGCGGGATACCCACCGATACGCAGTATTTT; CDR3aa: CASSGTSGIPTDTQYF
abundance: many; j_gene: TRBJ2-1; v_gene: TRBV11-2; d_gene: .; CDR3nt: TGTGCCAGCAGCTTGACGGGCCCCACCTACAATGAGCAGTTCTTC; CDR3aa: CASSLTGPTYNEQFF
abundance: few; j_gene: TRBJ2-2; v_gene: TRBV7-9; d_gene: TRBD2; CDR3nt: TGTGCCAGCAGCCCCATGTCGGGACTACGCACCGGGGAGCTGTTTTTT; CDR3aa: CASSPMSGLRTGELFF
abundance: many; j_gene: TRBJ2-1; v_gene: TRBV6-2/TRBV6-3; d_gene: .; CDR3nt: TGTGCCAGCACGGACAAGGGTTACAATGAGCAGTTCTTC; CDR3aa: CASTDKGYNEQFF
abundance: .; j_gene: TRBJ2-4; v_gene: TRBV27; d_gene: TRBD2; CDR3nt: TGTGCCAGCAGTTCCAGACTAGCGGGAGGGCCGGGTTACATTCAGTACTTC; CDR3aa: CASSSRLAGGPGYIQYF
abundance: few; j_gene: TRBJ2-7; v_gene: TRBV6-1; d_gene: .; CDR3nt: TGTGCCAGCAGTGAATGGGGACAAAGTGAGCAGCAGTACTTC; CDR3aa: CASSEWGQSEQQYF
abundance: .; j_gene: TRBJ2-7; v_gene: TRBV12-3/TRBV12-4; d_gene: .; CDR3nt: TGTGCCAGCAGTTCGGCCGTCAGGAGAAAGCAGTACTTC; CDR3aa: CASSSAVRRKQYF
abundance: many; j_gene: TRBJ2-2; v_gene: TRBV6-1; d_gene: .; CDR3nt: TGTGCCAGCAGTGTATCAGGGAGAGCCGGGGAGCTGTTTTTT; CDR3aa: CASSVSGRAGELFF
abundance: .; j_gene: TRBJ2-3; v_gene: TRBV20-1; d_gene: .; CDR3nt: TGCAGTGCTAAGATACCGAGAAGCACAGATACGCAGTATTTT; CDR3aa: CSAKIPRSTDTQYF
abundance: few; j_gene: TRBJ1-4; v_gene: TRBV11-2; d_gene: .; CDR3nt: TGTGCCAGCAGCGATCGCGAACAGGGATTTAATGAAAAACTGTTTTTT; CDR3aa: CASSDREQGFNEKLFF
abundance: many; j_gene: TRBJ2-7; v_gene: TRBV12-3/TRBV12-4; d_gene: TRBD1; CDR3nt: TGTGCCAGCAGGCCGGGACAGGGAATCAACGAGCAGTACTTC; CDR3aa: CASRPGQGINEQYF
abundance: .; j_gene: TRBJ1-3; v_gene: TRBV29-1; d_gene: .; CDR3nt: TGCAGCGTCAGAGACACTCTCTCTGGAAACACCATATATTTT; CDR3aa: CSVRDTLSGNTIYF
abundance: few; j_gene: TRBJ1-1; v_gene: TRBV7-9; d_gene: .; CDR3nt: TGTGCCAGCAGCCCCGGACAGCCGGGGGATACTGAAGCTTTCTTT; CDR3aa: CASSPGQPGDTEAFF
abundance: .; j_gene: TRBJ1-1; v_gene: TRBV5-1; d_gene: TRBD1; CDR3nt: TGCGCCAGCAGCTTGGGCGGGACAGCTGAAGCTTTCTTT; CDR3aa: CASSLGGTAEAFF
abundance: few; j_gene: TRBJ2-3; v_gene: TRBV6-1; d_gene: .; CDR3nt: TGTGCCACACAGGGAACGGGCACAGATACGCAGTATTTT; CDR3aa: CATQGTGTDTQYF
abundance: .; j_gene: TRBJ2-6; v_gene: TRBV10-2; d_gene: TRBD1; CDR3nt: TGCGCCAGCAGTTCCGGGACAGGGTGGGGGGCCAACGTCCTGACTTTC; CDR3aa: CASSSGTGWGANVLTF
abundance: .; j_gene: TRBJ2-3; v_gene: TRBV7-3; d_gene: TRBD2; CDR3nt: TGTGCCAGCGGGGGGATAGCGGGAAGGCCAGATACGCAGTATTTT; CDR3aa: CASGGIAGRPDTQYF
abundance: many; j_gene: TRBJ1-1; v_gene: TRBV27; d_gene: .; CDR3nt: TGTGCCAGCAGTTTGTGGGGGGACACTGAAGCTTTCTTT; CDR3aa: CASSLWGDTEAFF
abundance: few; j_gene: TRBJ2-3; v_gene: TRBV20-1; d_gene: TRBD2; CDR3nt: TGCAGTGCTAGGGGAGGGGGACTAGCGGGACTCACAGATACGCAGTATTTT; CDR3aa: CSARGGGLAGLTDTQYF
abundance: .; j_gene: TRBJ2-3; v_gene: TRBV19; d_gene: .; CDR3nt: TGTGCCAGTAGTATCGAGGGTACGAGGACAGATACGCAGTATTTT; CDR3aa: CASSIEGTRTDTQYF
abundance: few; j_gene: TRBJ2-3; v_gene: TRBV20-1; d_gene: TRBD1; CDR3nt: TGCAGTGCTAGTCCCGGGACAGGAAACACAGATACGCAGTATTTT; CDR3aa: CSASPGTGNTDTQYF
abundance: few; j_gene: TRBJ2-1; v_gene: TRBV3-1; d_gene: .; CDR3nt: TGTGCCAGCAGCCAAGATCTAATCTATGAGCAGTTCTTC; CDR3aa: CASSQDLIYEQFF